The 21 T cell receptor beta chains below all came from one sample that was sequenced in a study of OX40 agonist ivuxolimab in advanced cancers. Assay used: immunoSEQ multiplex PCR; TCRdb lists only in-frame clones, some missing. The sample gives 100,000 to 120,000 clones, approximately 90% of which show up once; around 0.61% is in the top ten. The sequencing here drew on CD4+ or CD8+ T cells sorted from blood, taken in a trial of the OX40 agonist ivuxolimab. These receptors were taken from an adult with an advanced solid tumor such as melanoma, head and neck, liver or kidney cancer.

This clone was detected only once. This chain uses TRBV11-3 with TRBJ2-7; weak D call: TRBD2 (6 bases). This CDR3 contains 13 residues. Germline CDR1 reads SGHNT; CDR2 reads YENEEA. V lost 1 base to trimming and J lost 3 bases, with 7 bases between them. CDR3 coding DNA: TGTGCCAGCAGCTTAGTGGGAGGCTACGAGCAGTACTTC. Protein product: CASSLVGGYEQYF.

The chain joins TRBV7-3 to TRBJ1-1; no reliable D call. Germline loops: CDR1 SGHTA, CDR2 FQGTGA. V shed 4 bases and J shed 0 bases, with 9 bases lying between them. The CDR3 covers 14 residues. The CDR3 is CASSSSRLNTEAFF. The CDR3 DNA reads TGTGCCAGCAGCTCATCCAGACTGAACACTGAAGCTTTCTTT.

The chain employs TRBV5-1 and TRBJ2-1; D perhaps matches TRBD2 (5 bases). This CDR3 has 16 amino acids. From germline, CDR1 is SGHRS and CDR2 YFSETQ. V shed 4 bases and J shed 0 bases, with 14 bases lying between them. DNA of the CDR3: TGCGCCAGCAGCGGGATAGCGTTGAGCTCCTACAATGAGCAGTTCTTC. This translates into CASSGIALSSYNEQFF.

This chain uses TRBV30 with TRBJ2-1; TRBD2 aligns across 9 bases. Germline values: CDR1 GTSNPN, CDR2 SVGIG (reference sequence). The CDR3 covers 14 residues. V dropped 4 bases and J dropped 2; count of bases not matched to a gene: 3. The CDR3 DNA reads TGTGCCTGGACTAGCGGGATCACCTACAATGAGCAGTTCTTC. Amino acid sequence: CAWTSGITYNEQFF.

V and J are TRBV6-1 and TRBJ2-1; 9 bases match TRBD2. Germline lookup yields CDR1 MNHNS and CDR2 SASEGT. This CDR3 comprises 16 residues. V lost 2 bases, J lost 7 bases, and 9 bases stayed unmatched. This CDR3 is CASSEWRGGLENEQFF. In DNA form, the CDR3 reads TGTGCCAGCAGTGAATGGCGGGGGGGCTTAGAAAATGAGCAGTTCTTC.

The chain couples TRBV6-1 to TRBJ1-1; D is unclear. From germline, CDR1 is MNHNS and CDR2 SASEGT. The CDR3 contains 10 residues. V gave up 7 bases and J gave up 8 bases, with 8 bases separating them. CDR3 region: CASIGREAFF. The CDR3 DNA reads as TGTGCCAGCATCGGTCGAGAAGCTTTCTTT.

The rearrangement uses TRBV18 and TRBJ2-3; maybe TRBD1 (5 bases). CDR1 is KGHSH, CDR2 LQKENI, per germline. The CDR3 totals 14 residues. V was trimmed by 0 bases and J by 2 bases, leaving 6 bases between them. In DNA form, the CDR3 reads TGTGCCAGCTCACCACCGGGGCTCACAGATACGCAGTATTTT. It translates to CASSPPGLTDTQYF. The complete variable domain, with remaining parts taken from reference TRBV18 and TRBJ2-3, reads NAGVMQNPRHLVRRRGQEARLRCSPMKGHSHVYWYRQLPEEGLKFMVYLQKENIIDESGMPKERFSAEFPKEGPSILRIQQVVRGDSAAYFCASSPPGLTDTQYFGPGTRLTVL.

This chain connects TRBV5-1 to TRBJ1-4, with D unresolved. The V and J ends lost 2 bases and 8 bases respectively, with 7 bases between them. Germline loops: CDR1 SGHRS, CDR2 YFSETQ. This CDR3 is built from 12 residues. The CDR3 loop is CASSFNSEKLFF. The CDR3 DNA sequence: TGCGCCAGCAGCTTCAACAGCGAAAAACTGTTTTTT.

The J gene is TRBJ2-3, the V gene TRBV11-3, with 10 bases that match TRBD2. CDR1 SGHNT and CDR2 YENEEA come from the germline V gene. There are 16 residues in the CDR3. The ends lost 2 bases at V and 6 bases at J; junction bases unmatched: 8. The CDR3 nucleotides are TGTGCCAGCAGCTTAAAGGCTAGCGGGAGTTGGGATACGCAGTATTTT. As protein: CASSLKASGSWDTQYF.

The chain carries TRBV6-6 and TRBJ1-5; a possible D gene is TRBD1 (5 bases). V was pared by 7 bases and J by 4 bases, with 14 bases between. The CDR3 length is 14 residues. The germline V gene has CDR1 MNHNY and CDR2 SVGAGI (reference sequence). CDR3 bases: TGTGCCAGCACCGCCGGAGGGGATAATCAGCCCCAGCATTTT. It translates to CASTAGGDNQPQHF.

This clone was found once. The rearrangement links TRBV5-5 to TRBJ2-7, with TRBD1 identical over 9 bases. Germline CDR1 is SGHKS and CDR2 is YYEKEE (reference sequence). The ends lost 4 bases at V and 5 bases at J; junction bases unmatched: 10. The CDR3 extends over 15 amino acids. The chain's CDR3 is CASSHTGGAHDEQYF. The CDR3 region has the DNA TGTGCCAGCAGCCACACAGGGGGCGCCCACGACGAGCAGTACTTC.

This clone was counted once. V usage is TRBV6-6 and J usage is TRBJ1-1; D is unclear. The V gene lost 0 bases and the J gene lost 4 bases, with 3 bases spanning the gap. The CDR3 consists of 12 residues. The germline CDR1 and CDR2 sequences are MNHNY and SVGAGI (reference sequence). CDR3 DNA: TGTGCCAGCAGTTACTCCCGCACTGAAGCTTTCTTT. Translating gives CASSYSRTEAFF.

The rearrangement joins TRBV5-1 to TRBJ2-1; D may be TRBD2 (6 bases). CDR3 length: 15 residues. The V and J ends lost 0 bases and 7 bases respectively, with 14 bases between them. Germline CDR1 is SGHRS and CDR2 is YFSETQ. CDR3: CASSLAGSGDNEQFF. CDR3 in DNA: TGCGCCAGCAGCTTGGCCGGCTCGGGAGATAATGAGCAGTTCTTC.

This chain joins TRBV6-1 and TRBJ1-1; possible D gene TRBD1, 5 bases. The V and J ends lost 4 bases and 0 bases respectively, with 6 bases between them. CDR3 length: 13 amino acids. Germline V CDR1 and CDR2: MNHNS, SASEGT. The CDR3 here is CASSGGVNTEAFF. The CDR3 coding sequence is TGTGCCAGCAGTGGAGGGGTGAACACTGAAGCTTTCTTT.

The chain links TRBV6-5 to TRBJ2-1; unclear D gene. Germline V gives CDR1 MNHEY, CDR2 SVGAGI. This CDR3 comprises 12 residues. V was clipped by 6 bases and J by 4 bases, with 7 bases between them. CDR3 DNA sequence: TGTGCCAGCAGAGAAGGGTACAATGAGCAGTTCTTC. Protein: CASREGYNEQFF.

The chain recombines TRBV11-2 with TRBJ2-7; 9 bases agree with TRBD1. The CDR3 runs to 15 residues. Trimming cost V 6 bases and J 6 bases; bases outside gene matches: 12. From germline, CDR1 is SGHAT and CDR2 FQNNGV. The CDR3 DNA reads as TGTGCCAGCAGGTCGGACCCCACAGGGGGCGCCGAGCAGTACTTC. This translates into CASRSDPTGGAEQYF.

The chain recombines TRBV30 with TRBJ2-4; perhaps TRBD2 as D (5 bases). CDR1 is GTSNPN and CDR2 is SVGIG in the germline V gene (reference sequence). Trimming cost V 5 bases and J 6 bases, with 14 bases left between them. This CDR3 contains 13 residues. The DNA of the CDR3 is TGTGCCTGGGATATAAGTGGGAGAAACATTCAGTACTTC. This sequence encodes CAWDISGRNIQYF.

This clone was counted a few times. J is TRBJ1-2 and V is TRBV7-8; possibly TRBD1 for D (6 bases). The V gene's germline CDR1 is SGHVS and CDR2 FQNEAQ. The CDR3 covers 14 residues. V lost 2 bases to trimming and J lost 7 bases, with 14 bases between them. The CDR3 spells CASSLWAGGGGYTF. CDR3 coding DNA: TGTGCCAGCAGCTTATGGGCCGGGGGCGGTGGCTACACCTTC.

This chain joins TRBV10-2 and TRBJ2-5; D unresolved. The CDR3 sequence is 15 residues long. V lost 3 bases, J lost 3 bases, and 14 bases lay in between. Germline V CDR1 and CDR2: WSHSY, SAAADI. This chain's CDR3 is CASSDSGKGEETQYF. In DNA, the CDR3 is TGCGCCAGCAGTGATAGTGGGAAGGGCGAAGAGACCCAGTACTTC.

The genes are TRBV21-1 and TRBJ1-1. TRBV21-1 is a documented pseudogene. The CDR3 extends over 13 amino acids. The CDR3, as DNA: TGTGCCAGCAGCCAACGGATGAACACTGAAGCTTTCTTT. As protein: CASSQRMNTEAFF.

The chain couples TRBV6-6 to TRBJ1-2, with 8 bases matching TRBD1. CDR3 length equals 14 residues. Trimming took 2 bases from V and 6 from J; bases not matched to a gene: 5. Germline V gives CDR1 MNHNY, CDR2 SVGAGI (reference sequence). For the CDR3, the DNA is TGTGCCAGCAGTTACGACAGGGGTGCGGATGGCTACACCTTC. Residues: CASSYDRGADGYTF.